Given below is one T cell receptor (beta chain) in context. Produced via immunoSEQ multiplex PCR; TCRdb's table is partial and in-frame only. The table includes some 980,000 clones, approximately 80% detected once. This entry comes from a study of shared clonotypes between healthy human individuals. Per the germline V gene, CDR1 is LNHDA and CDR2 is SQIVND (reference sequence). The germline V and J ends were trimmed by 3 bases and 5 bases, with 10 bases remaining between them. The CDR3 runs 13 residues. The specimen sequenced was memory CD4+ T cells sorted from blood. As to subset: CD45RA-negative fraction. V is TRBV19 and J is TRBJ2-5; the D call may be TRBD1 or TRBD2 (5 bases each). The sequence was collected from a man aged 18 to 30 in good health. The CDR3: CASSIRWGETQYF. CDR3 DNA sequence: TGTGCCAGTAGTATTAGGTGGGGGGAGACCCAGTACTTC. The full variable domain, with the rest looked up from reference TRBV19 and TRBJ2-5, is DGGITQSPKYLFRKEGQNVTLSCEQNLNHDAMYWYRQDPGQGLRLIYYSQIVNDFQKGDIAEGYSVSREKKESFPLTVTSAQKNPTAFYLCASSIRWGETQYFGPGTRLLVL.